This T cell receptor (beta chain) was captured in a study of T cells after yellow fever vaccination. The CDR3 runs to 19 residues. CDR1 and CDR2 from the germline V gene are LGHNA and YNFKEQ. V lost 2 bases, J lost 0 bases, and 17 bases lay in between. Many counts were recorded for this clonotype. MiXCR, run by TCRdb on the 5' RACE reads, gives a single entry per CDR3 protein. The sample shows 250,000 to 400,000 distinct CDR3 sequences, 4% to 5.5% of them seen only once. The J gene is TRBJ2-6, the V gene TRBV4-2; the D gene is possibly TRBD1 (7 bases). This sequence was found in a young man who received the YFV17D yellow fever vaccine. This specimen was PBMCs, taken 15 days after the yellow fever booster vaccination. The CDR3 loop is CASSQPDRDLSSGANVLTF. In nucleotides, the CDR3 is TGTGCCAGCAGCCAACCCGACAGGGACTTATCCTCTGGGGCCAACGTCCTGACTTTC.